This is a list of T cell receptor beta chains from one sample in a study of T-cell reconstitution after alpha-beta-depleted transplantation in children. One entry per CDR3 protein, called by TCRdb with MiXCR from the PCR reads. The sample shows roughly 250,000 distinct CDR3 sequences, 8.2% of them seen only once. The material was PBMCs, mostly from graft donor cells, obtained 180 days after TCRalphabeta/CD19-depleted stem cell transplant. These receptors were collected from a male patient younger than 18 who had a stem cell transplant for acute lymphoblastic leukemia, so the T cells may come from the graft donor. The CDR3 runs from the conserved cysteine through the conserved F or W.

len,v_gene,j_gene,CDR3aa
15,TRBV14,TRBJ2-1,CASSQWPSGRNEQFF
15,TRBV5-1,TRBJ2-3,CASSFGAGAGDTQYF
14,TRBV15,TRBJ2-5,CATSRDRASETQYF
16,TRBV20-1,TRBJ2-1,CSARDRSTPNYNEQFF
14,TRBV5-1,TRBJ2-7,CASSLASGYTQQYF
16,TRBV12-3/TRBV12-4,TRBJ2-3,CASSPLGGGFLDTQYF
16,TRBV18,TRBJ1-5,CASSPQAGGGNQPQHF
16,TRBV7-2,TRBJ1-1,CASSLAAGTSMNVAFF
13,TRBV3-1,TRBJ2-3,CASSLRGGDTQYF
14,TRBV10-2,TRBJ2-3,CASSESRGGNTQYF
15,TRBV14,TRBJ2-7,CASSQKRTVSYEQYF
14,TRBV9,TRBJ1-5,CASSVSYSNQPQHF
17,TRBV7-2,TRBJ2-7,CASSGRSGGPPFDEQYF
16,TRBV14,TRBJ2-3,CACSQVGTSGTDTQYF
15,TRBV12-5,TRBJ2-7,CASGLVVAYSYEQYF
18,TRBV6-5,TRBJ2-3,CASSYVAGLAGGADTQYF
13,TRBV27,TRBJ2-7,CASSPSFTYEQYF
16,TRBV19,TRBJ1-1,CASSIGSFRPNTEAFF
14,TRBV10-3,TRBJ2-1,CARSDGGSYNEQFF
14,TRBV28,TRBJ2-4,CASSLGGSRNIQYF
13,TRBV9,TRBJ1-5,CAGPRGSGQPQHF
13,TRBV29-1,TRBJ1-1,CSVGQGVHTEAFF